These 10 T cell receptor beta chains originate from one sample sequenced in a study of PD-1 and CTLA-4 blockade in melanoma (dated by TCRdb to about 2021). The library relied on the immunoSEQ multiplex PCR assay. The table comes from immuneACCESS by way of TCRdb, which keeps in-frame sequences with V and J called. Part of the clones is missing from these tables; in studies checked, under half for an unresolved V gene and the rest for unknown reasons. Recorded for this sample are around 31,000 clones; less than 95% of them occurred a single time. The ten largest account for 8.5% to 9% of the sample. The sample was CD8+ T cells from peripheral blood, taken from a patient given anti-PD-1 treatment. These receptors came from a human donor with melanoma.

V gene TRBV5-5 combines with J gene TRBJ2-7; tentative D call: TRBD2 (6 bases). CDR3 length: 16 amino acids. Trimming stripped 2 bases from V and 2 bases from J, with 17 bases between. Germline lookup yields CDR1 SGHKS and CDR2 YYEKEE (reference sequence). CDR3 nucleotides: TGTGCCAGCAGCTTCTTAAGGGCTAGCGACCCCTACGAGCAGTACTTC. Its protein product is CASSFLRASDPYEQYF.

The gene calls are TRBV10-3 and TRBJ2-7, with D uncertain. Germline CDR1 is ENHRY and CDR2 is SYGVKD. CDR3 length equals 15 residues. The V and J ends lost 0 bases and 2 bases respectively, with 11 bases between them. The CDR3 DNA follows: TGTGCCATCAGTGAGTCGGCAGAGCAAACCTACGAGCAGTACTTC. It specifies CAISESAEQTYEQYF.

This chain links TRBV28 with TRBJ2-5; 12 nucleotides agree with TRBD2. The germline gives CDR1 MDHEN, CDR2 SYDVKM. The CDR3 consists of 16 residues. Trimming at V came to 8 bases and at J to 5 bases, leaving 12 bases not matched to a gene. The CDR3 nucleotides read TGTGCCAGCGGATTTCGGAGGGGACTAGCGGGCGAGACCCAGTACTTC. This sequence encodes CASGFRRGLAGETQYF.

CDR3 amino acids: CASSKAGSTLSYNEQFF. The CDR3 DNA follows: TGTGCCAGCAGCAAAGCGGGATCAACTCTATCTTACAATGAGCAGTTCTTC. The rearrangement joins TRBV21-1 to TRBJ2-1. TRBV21-1 is classified as a pseudogene. The CDR3 runs 17 residues.

The chain combines TRBV6-1 with TRBJ1-1; the D is unclear. CDR1 and CDR2 from the germline V gene are MNHNS and SASEGT. CDR3 length: 12 amino acids. V shed 3 bases and J shed 11 bases, with 13 bases lying between them. The CDR3 region is CASSDLEGWAFF. DNA of the CDR3: TGTGCCAGCAGTGACCTTGAGGGATGGGCTTTCTTT.

V gene TRBV28 combines with J gene TRBJ1-2; 8 bases line up with TRBD1. The CDR3 runs 14 residues. Germline CDR1 and CDR2: MDHEN and SYDVKM. V gave up 3 bases and J gave up 4 bases; unmatched junction bases: 4. The CDR3 spells CASSFQGATYGYTF. As DNA, the CDR3 is TGTGCCAGCAGTTTTCAGGGGGCGACCTATGGCTACACCTTC.

The chain uses TRBV29-1 and TRBJ2-3, with 7 bases aligning to TRBD2. The CDR3 spans 13 residues. CDR1 is SQVTM and CDR2 is ANQGSEA in the germline V gene. V trimming: 4 bases; J trimming: 2 bases; junction bases outside the gene matches: 3. As DNA, the CDR3 is TGCAGCGTTGCGGGAGGCGCCACAGATACGCAGTATTTT. Its protein is CSVAGGATDTQYF.

The chain links TRBV9 to TRBJ2-5; 11 bases match TRBD1. Germline CDR1 SGDLS, CDR2 YYNGEE. The trim removed 3 bases at V and 4 bases at J, leaving 5 bases unmatched. This CDR3 contains 15 residues. CDR3 in amino acids: CASSEDRGLGETQYF. CDR3 coding DNA: TGTGCCAGCAGCGAGGACAGGGGGCTTGGAGAGACCCAGTACTTC.

The chain joins TRBV28 to TRBJ2-1; D possibly corresponds to TRBD2 (6 bases). The V end was cut by 6 bases, the J end by 4 bases, with 22 bases between. The CDR3 runs 17 residues. CDR1 and CDR2 (germline): MDHEN, SYDVKM. The CDR3 protein is CASRLFILGTSYNEQFF. For the CDR3, the DNA is TGTGCCAGCAGGCTCTTCATACTCGGGACTTCGTACAATGAGCAGTTCTTC.

The chain has TRBV6-6 and TRBJ2-2; TRBD2 agrees at 15 bases. With V trimmed by 6 bases and J by 5 bases, 13 bases remained unmatched. The CDR3 runs 19 residues. Germline CDR1 reads MNHNY; CDR2 reads SVGAGI (reference sequence). The CDR3 nucleotides are TGTGCCAGCAGCTCCCCCGGACTAGCGGGAGGGCGTTGGACCGGGGAGCTGTTTTTT. It specifies CASSSPGLAGGRWTGELFF.